These 5 T cell receptor beta chains were all obtained from the same sample, sequenced in a study of T cell changes during pregnancy in multiple sclerosis. Produced via immunoSEQ multiplex PCR; TCRdb's table is partial and in-frame only. The table has about 64,000 clones, about 96% seen once; the top ten hold roughly 2.5%. Sequenced material: CD8+ T cells from peripheral blood mononuclear cells, taken after pregnancy. The receptors here all came from a female donor with multiple sclerosis, enrolled in a pregnancy study.

V gene TRBV9 combines with J gene TRBJ2-3; 10 nucleotides agree with TRBD2. The germline gives CDR1 SGDLS, CDR2 YYNGEE. This CDR3 is built from 15 residues. The junction had 3 bases not matched to a gene; V was cut back by 4 bases and J by 1 base. The CDR3 DNA reads as TGTGCCAGCAGCTCCGGGACTAGCGGCACAGATACGCAGTATTTT. Its translation is CASSSGTSGTDTQYF. The entire variable domain, with the rest obtained from reference TRBV9 and TRBJ2-3, is as follows: DSGVTQTPKHLITATGQRVTLRCSPRSGDLSVYWYQQSLDQGLQFLIQYYNGEERAKGNILERFSAQQFPDLHSELNLSSLELGDSALYFCASSSGTSGTDTQYFGPGTRLTVL.

V usage is TRBV5-8 and J usage is TRBJ1-5; TRBD1 matches 10 bases. This CDR3 has 17 amino acids. The V gene's germline CDR1 is SGHTS and CDR2 YDEGEE. V lost 5 bases and J lost 3; bases outside the gene matches: 11. This chain's CDR3 is CASSYPGQGIHNQPQHF. The DNA for the CDR3 is TGTGCCAGCAGTTACCCGGGACAGGGGATCCACAATCAGCCCCAGCATTTT.

This chain uses TRBV27 with TRBJ2-1, with D possibly matching TRBD2 (5 bases). V was trimmed by 3 bases and J by 6 bases, leaving 6 bases between them. The CDR3 has 12 amino acids. Germline V lookup: CDR1 MNHEY, CDR2 SMNVEV (reference sequence). CDR3 residues: CASSFRGNEQFF. The CDR3 nucleotides read TGTGCCAGCAGTTTCCGGGGCAATGAGCAGTTCTTC.

The chain links TRBV19 to TRBJ1-1; unclear D gene. This CDR3 is built from 16 residues. Germline loops: CDR1 LNHDA, CDR2 SQIVND (reference sequence). Trimming took off 4 bases at V and 2 bases at J, with 17 bases between the two ends. The CDR3 is CASSTLYSIPNTEAFF. The CDR3 bases are TGTGCCAGTAGTACTCTATACAGCATACCTAACACTGAAGCTTTCTTT.

The rearrangement joins TRBV27 to TRBJ2-3, with unresolved D. Germline lookup yields CDR1 MNHEY and CDR2 SMNVEV (reference sequence). Trimming shortened V by 5 bases and J by 0 bases, and 3 bases separated the two germline ends. The CDR3 length is 12 residues. CDR3 loop: CASSGSTDTQYF. The DNA of the CDR3 is TGTGCCAGCAGTGGCAGCACAGATACGCAGTATTTT.